Below, one T cell receptor beta chain is given with its context. The sample comes from a study of blood T cell repertoires in COVID-19. About the research overall: Material from acute and convalescent COVID-19 was sourced from the United States, Italy and Spain. T cells, B-cell-depleted T cells, or PBMCs supplied cDNA or gDNA.

Original methodology: Reference gene primer amplification yielded estimated nucleated cell counts. Generated by immunoSEQ multiplex PCR, the TCRdb table keeps only in-frame clones and is missing some. Clone size and V and J calls were adopted from that table, with D and trimming inferred from the DNA. This table holds 280,000 or so clones, around 86% found once. What was sequenced was peripheral blood. The clonotype comes from a woman in her twenties or thirties who had recovered from COVID-19.

The CDR3 loop is CASSLRGAGNYGYTF. CDR3 DNA sequence: TGTGCCAGCAGTTTACGGGGGGCAGGTAACTATGGCTACACCTTC. V and J are TRBV27 and TRBJ1-2, with D possibly matching TRBD1 (6 bases). The CDR3 sequence is 15 residues long. Trimming stripped 2 bases from V and 1 base from J, with 11 bases between. CDR1 is MNHEY and CDR2 is SMNVEV in the germline V gene (reference sequence).